The clone carrying this TCR beta chain was seen a handful of times. The antigen remains undetermined. This entry comes from a study of blood T cells in healthy people across ages. Study-wide results and limits: Older age went with lower TCR beta diversity per million T cells, in a roughly linear way.

Combining a sample-barcoded 5' primer with a J-beta primer mix, a second PCR ran for 7 to 11 cycles. One entry per CDR3 protein, called by TCRdb with MiXCR from the 5' RACE reads. Among some 1.7 million distinct CDR3 sequences listed, over 25% were seen once. V gave up 4 bases and J gave up 3 bases; unmatched junction bases: 9. The CDR3 sequence is 16 residues long. Germline assignment: CDR1 SGHVS and CDR2 FQNEAQ. The V gene is TRBV7-8, the J gene TRBJ2-3, with 8 nucleotides matching TRBD2. The source material was blood. This TCR was recovered from a woman between 25 and 40 years old in good health. The CDR3 spells CASSSGGTRITDTQYF. Written as DNA, the CDR3 is TGTGCCAGCAGCTCCGGCGGGACTAGGATTACAGATACGCAGTATTTT. The complete variable domain, with remaining parts taken from reference TRBV7-8 and TRBJ2-3, reads GAGVSQSPRYKVAKRGQDVALRCDPISGHVSLFWYQQALGQGPEFLTYFQNEAQLDKSGLPSDRFFAERPEGSVSTLKIQRTQQEDSAVYLCASSSGGTRITDTQYFGPGTRLTVL.